This T cell receptor beta chain was captured in a study of T-cell reconstitution after alpha-beta-depleted transplantation in children (dated by TCRdb to the mid-2010s). With regard to the full study: T-cell immune reconstitution after TCRalphabeta/CD19-depleted allogeneic hematopoietic cell transplantation in children was quantitatively tracked in the study by means of TCR repertoire profiling.

Read against the paper, the sample's treatment or condition label means: allogeneic hematopoietic cell transplantation with graft depleted of TCRalphabeta T cells and CD19 B cells. The children who served as transplant recipients had been given grafts of TCRalphabeta/CD19-depleted allogeneic hematopoietic cells. For this clonotype: Its antigen is currently not known. The input lacks base qualities; no much larger clone sits a single base away.

Cut back by 3 bases and 4 bases, the V and J ends lie 12 bases apart. There are 14 amino acids in the CDR3, from cysteine to phenylalanine inclusive. The read is trimmed to its CDR3 DNA, 42 bases read in frame from base 1. The germline V gene gives CDR1 as MNHEY and CDR2 as SVGAGI. Broad study findings and their caveats: Over subsequent months, a decline in hyperexpanded clone frequencies was noted, and after one year, T-cell counts and TCRbeta diversity were mostly ascribed to newly produced T cells. In some patients, high TCRbeta diversity at day 60 was attributed to recipient T cells and intrathymic progenitors that had survived conditioning. The apparently early recovery of alphabetaT-cell counts about two months after transplant reportedly depended on only several hundred rapidly expanded clones that came from non-depleted graft cells.

Libraries were constructed by PCR. The listed sequencing device is Illumina HiSeq 2500. TCR library preparation used molecular barcoding, with unique molecular identifiers applied to normalize quantification of the TCRbeta repertoire. TCRdb reprocessing: public reads trimmed at Q25 with fastp, clones called with MiXCR, in-frame beta chains kept. Rows are unified per CDR3 protein, each entry keeping the most common DNA and genes. The sample contains 450,000 to 700,000 distinct CDR3 sequences, 27% of them found a single time. 36% of the sample lies in the top ten. The receptor was isolated from a boy under two years old with Wiskott-Aldrich syndrome, due to receive a stem cell transplant. The material was PBMCs, obtained before TCRalphabeta/CD19-depleted stem cell transplant. The rearranged chain carries TRBV6-5 and TRBJ1-1; the D gene identity is not certain. The DNA is as follows: TGTGCCAGCAGTTATTTCGCGCGGATCACTGAAGCTTTCTTT. It encodes CASSYFARITEAFF.